This T cell receptor (beta chain) came from a study of tumor-infiltrating lymphocytes in primary liver carcinoma. Study at large: The patient population consisted of men and women between 30 and 69 years of age. With diameters of about 4.2 to 10 cm, tumors were stage T1-T3 N0M0. Study results and limitations: Tumor-adjacent and tumor-blood pairs shared less of their repertoires than tumor region pairs shared. Tumors significantly exceeded blood in top-250-clone fraction (p = 0.039).

In the case of this clonotype: Antigen specificity is unknown. At one boundary the junction diverges from the germline segment, which might be a read error.

The V gene's germline CDR1 is SGHAT and CDR2 FQNNGV. This CDR3 is built from 13 residues. Co-extraction yielded RNA and DNA from around 18-30 mg of unsorted bulk tissue. Synthesis of TCR beta cDNA was carried out from approximately 0.55 ug total RNA with a constant-region primer. Slightly modified ARM-PCR with three nested multiplex PCR rounds yielded TCR beta libraries. Primers for the first two PCR rounds were TRBV1-TRBV30 forward primers and a C-beta reverse primer (about 10 cycles per round). TCRdb ran MiXCR on the multiplex PCR reads and lists one entry per CDR3 protein. This table has just under 95,000 distinct CDR3 sequences, about 70% appearing once.

The receptor was isolated from a man aged 35-49 years with primary liver carcinoma and hepatitis B virus infection. Sequencing was carried out using tumor-adjacent normal liver tissue. This chain links TRBV11-2 with TRBJ2-2; no clear D. The CDR3 spells CASSLEFTEELFF. DNA for the CDR3: TGTGCCAGCAGCTTAGAGTTTACCGAGGAGCTGTTTTTT.